This TCR beta chain was documented in a study of blood T cell repertoires in COVID-19. Study summary: Nucleic acid was either cDNA or gDNA, and it came from T cells, B-cell-depleted T cells, or PBMCs.

The repertoire was sequenced with immunoSEQ multiplex PCR; TCRdb's copy has only in-frame clones and lacks some. The top ten clones hold roughly 5.6% of a sample with 200,000 to 300,000 clones, about 88% of them seen once. Trimming took 4 bases from V and 8 from J, leaving 18 bases between them. The germline V gene has CDR1 SGHTA and CDR2 FQGTGA. This CDR3 is 14 amino acids long. This TCR came from a woman between 55 and 75 years old with COVID-19, enrolled during active disease. This sequence joins TRBV7-3 and TRBJ2-7; D is possibly TRBD2 (6 bases). Sequencing was performed on peripheral blood. The CDR3 DNA reads as TGTGCCAGCAGCTCCGGACGGGGGAGTATGAAGCAGTACTTC. Protein sequence: CASSSGRGSMKQYF.